This T cell receptor beta chain was documented in a study of T cell responses to AZD1222 COVID-19 vaccine. Assay: immunoSEQ multiplex PCR; the TCRdb copy retains only in-frame clones and omits some. This sample has tens of thousands of clones; approximately 91% occur once, and the top ten carry over 15%. General observations from the study: Reportedly, nearly half of unique spike TCRs recognized epitopes outside B.1.351/B.1.1.7 mutations.

A remark on this clone: Antigen specificity is unknown.

CDR1 is KGHSH, CDR2 LQKENI, per germline. The germline V and J ends were trimmed by 0 bases and 7 bases, with 7 bases remaining between them. The CDR3 is 14 residues long. The receptor was derived from an adult in good health. The sample here was peripheral blood, taken on day 0 of AZD1222 vaccination. This sequence joins TRBV18 and TRBJ1-6; TRBD1 might be the D (5 bases). The CDR3 nucleotides read TGTGCCAGCTCACCACCGGGGGAAAATTCACCCCTCCACTTT. It codes for CASSPPGENSPLHF.